These 23 T cell receptor beta chains came from one sample sequenced in a study of T cell clonotyping in hematopoietic cell transplantation. TCRdb's copy holds only in-frame clones and misses some; the assay was immunoSEQ multiplex PCR. The repertoire holds about 16,000 clones, with over 50% as singletons. Sample: PBMCs, taken 30 days after allogeneic stem cell transplant. The receptors shown here come from a male patient in his fifties who had an allogeneic stem cell transplant from an unrelated donor, so T cells may come from the graft donor. Some clones in this sample may be carry-over from other donors' samples.

The rearrangement links TRBV6-5 to TRBJ2-7, with D perhaps matching TRBD1 (6 bases). CDR1 MNHEY and CDR2 SVGAGI come from the germline V gene. The ends were cut back, 0 bases at V and 6 bases at J, with 9 bases in the middle. The CDR3 is 13 residues long. The CDR3 DNA follows: TGTGCCAGCAGTTACTCAGGGGGAGCCGAGCAGTACTTC. Translation: CASSYSGGAEQYF.

This rearrangement joins TRBV30 to TRBJ2-7, with TRBD2 as a possible D gene (7 bases). The CDR3 consists of 14 residues. Trimming removed 6 bases at V and 2 bases at J, with 17 bases between. The germline gives CDR1 GTSNPN, CDR2 SVGIG (reference sequence). The CDR3 sequence is CACKRGGLTYEQYF. The CDR3 DNA follows: TGTGCCTGTAAGAGGGGGGGGCTTACCTACGAGCAGTACTTC.

The genes are TRBV5-6 and TRBJ2-3; no firm D call. The CDR3 has 15 residues. V lost 2 bases to trimming and J lost 2 bases, with 12 bases between them. Germline values: CDR1 SGHDT, CDR2 YYEEEE. CDR3 in DNA: TGTGCCAGCAGCTTAGGTGCAGGTCCCACAGATACGCAGTATTTT. This encodes CASSLGAGPTDTQYF.

V gene TRBV9 combines with J gene TRBJ2-2; 8 nucleotides align to TRBD2. CDR1 is SGDLS and CDR2 is YYNGEE in the germline V gene. The V and J ends lost 2 bases and 5 bases, in that order; junction bases with no gene match: 5. The CDR3 is made up of 15 amino acids. CDR3 protein: CASSVQSSGTGELFF. The CDR3 DNA sequence: TGTGCCAGCAGCGTCCAGTCTAGCGGGACCGGGGAGCTGTTTTTT.

The chain combines TRBV29-1 with TRBJ2-7; 11 bases fit TRBD1. The germline gives CDR1 SQVTM, CDR2 ANQGSEA. This CDR3 spans 14 amino acids. V was pared by 4 bases and J by 2 bases, with 4 bases of the junction left unmatched. Written as DNA, the CDR3 is TGCAGCGTTGGGGGGGGACAGGGGGCCTACGAGCAGTACTTC. This codes for CSVGGGQGAYEQYF.

This chain joins TRBV30 and TRBJ1-1; 7 bases line up with TRBD1. CDR1 and CDR2 (germline): GTSNPN, SVGIG (reference sequence). J gave up 1 base and V 5 bases, and 7 bases lay outside the gene matches. The CDR3 extends over 14 amino acids. CDR3 loop: CAWDRDRENTEAFF. In DNA, the CDR3 is TGTGCCTGGGATAGGGACAGAGAGAACACTGAAGCTTTCTTT.

Only a few counts were recorded for this clone. The chain combines TRBV30 with TRBJ2-5, with a weak D call TRBD2 (5 bases). Germline CDR1 GTSNPN, CDR2 SVGIG (reference sequence). Trimming cost V 3 bases and J 5 bases, with 10 bases left between them. CDR3 size: 12 residues. This CDR3 reads CAWSGDKETQYF. CDR3 in DNA: TGTGCCTGGAGCGGGGATAAGGAGACCCAGTACTTC.

This clone is classed as large. V usage is TRBV29-1 and J usage is TRBJ2-5; D possibly uses TRBD1 or TRBD2 (5 bases each). V gave up 6 bases and J gave up 3 bases, with 8 bases separating them. CDR1 and CDR2 (germline): SQVTM, ANQGSEA. CDR3 size: 11 residues. The CDR3 DNA sequence: TGCAGCGTGTGGGGGAAAGAGACCCAGTACTTC. This translates into CSVWGKETQYF.

V and J are TRBV29-1 and TRBJ1-4; D is perhaps TRBD1 (5 bases). Germline-derived CDR1 and CDR2 are SQVTM and ANQGSEA. The CDR3 consists of 13 residues. V was clipped by 4 bases and J by 8 bases, with 14 bases between them. CDR3 bases: TGCAGCGTTGGTCCAGGGACGCGAGAAAAACTGTTTTTT. Translated, it gives CSVGPGTREKLFF.

V usage is TRBV13 and J usage is TRBJ1-2; possibly TRBD1 for D (6 bases). V lost 3 bases to trimming and J lost 4 bases, with 15 bases between them. The germline CDR1 and CDR2 sequences are PRHDT and FYEKMQ (reference sequence). The CDR3 has 15 amino acids. In DNA form, the CDR3 reads TGTGCCAGCAGCTTGGGGGCCGGCCACCTCTATGGCTACACCTTC. This gives the protein CASSLGAGHLYGYTF.

V is TRBV28 and J is TRBJ2-7, with 10 bases fitting TRBD2. Germline V CDR1 and CDR2: MDHEN, SYDVKM. V lost 10 bases, J lost 7 bases, and 13 bases stayed unmatched. There are 14 residues in the CDR3. Written as DNA, the CDR3 is TGTGCCACCTTATTAGCGGGAGGATATAGGGAGCAGTACTTC. Its protein product is CATLLAGGYREQYF.

This clone was seen a few times. The V call is TRBV30, the J call TRBJ1-3, with D maybe TRBD1 (6 bases). V dropped 0 bases and J dropped 0 bases, with 9 bases sitting between them. CDR3 length: 15 residues. The germline gives CDR1 GTSNPN, CDR2 SVGIG (reference sequence). In DNA, the CDR3 is TGTGCCTGGAGTGTAACAGGGAACTCTGGAAACACCATATATTTT. Translating it yields CAWSVTGNSGNTIYF.

Comment on this clone: One end of the junction does not line up with germline, which may come from a read error. J is TRBJ2-1 and V is TRBV28, with D unclear. CDR3 length: 11 amino acids. Germline-derived CDR1 and CDR2 are MDHEN and SYDVKM. Here the CDR3 DNA reads TGTGCCAGCAGTTACCCAGAACAGAAGATCTTC. Translation gives CASSYPEQKIF. Based on the CDR3 plus reference TRBV28 and TRBJ2-1, the full variable domain is DVKVTQSSRYLVKRTGEKVFLECVQDMDHENMFWYRQDPGLGLRLIYFSYDVKMKEKGDIPEGYSVSREKKERFSLILESASTNQTSMYLCASSYPEQKIFGPGTRLTVL.

The J gene is TRBJ2-5, the V gene TRBV28, with D perhaps being TRBD1 or TRBD2 (5 bases each). The DNA matches TRBJ2-7 better at its end, which makes the J call doubtful. The CDR3 has 13 amino acids. Germline lookup yields CDR1 MDHEN and CDR2 SYDVKM. CDR3 amino acids: CASQAGTSYEQYF. CDR3 DNA sequence: TGTGCCAGCCAGGCCGGGACCTCCTACGAGCAGTACTTC.

This rearrangement joins TRBV4-1 to TRBJ1-5; D perhaps matches TRBD1 (6 bases). The CDR3 extends over 17 amino acids. Germline CDR1 is MGHRA and CDR2 is YSYEKL. V lost 0 bases and J 3 bases, leaving 15 bases between the germline ends. CDR3 loop: CASSQDSGQNFNQPQHF. DNA for the CDR3: TGCGCCAGCAGCCAAGATTCGGGACAAAACTTCAATCAGCCCCAGCATTTT.

The chain recombines TRBV29-1 with TRBJ1-1; TRBD1 matches at 10 bases. Trimming at V came to 4 bases and at J to 8 bases, leaving 13 bases not matched to a gene. The V gene's germline CDR1 is SQVTM and CDR2 ANQGSEA. The CDR3 consists of 15 residues. The CDR3 DNA is TGCAGCGTTGCCCTTCCGGGACAGGGGCCTGGCGAAGCTTTCTTT. Residues: CSVALPGQGPGEAFF.

This chain joins TRBV6-5 and TRBJ2-1; TRBD2 agrees at 10 bases. The germline V gene has CDR1 MNHEY and CDR2 SVGAGI. The CDR3 covers 16 residues. V lost 4 bases and J lost 2; bases outside the gene matches: 5. The CDR3 DNA reads TGTGCCAGCAGTTCCGCGAGCGGGGGGGCCTACAATGAGCAGTTCTTC. Residues: CASSSASGGAYNEQFF.

This clone appeared a few times. V and J are TRBV10-3 and TRBJ1-4, with D possibly being TRBD1 (5 bases). V lost 11 bases and J lost 8, with 18 bases in between. The CDR3 length is 13 residues. The germline V gene has CDR1 ENHRY and CDR2 SYGVKD. The CDR3 region is CAAHGGEGEKLFF. DNA of the CDR3: TGTGCCGCTCACGGGGGGGAAGGGGAAAAACTGTTTTTT.

This clone has only a few counts. The CDR3 reads CASSRAGEQYF. For the CDR3, the DNA is TGTGCCAGCAGCAGGGCCGGGGAGCAGTACTTC. The rearrangement uses TRBV7-2 and TRBJ2-7; D is ambiguous. The CDR3 has 11 residues. Germline V gene data show CDR1 as SGHTA and CDR2 as FQGNSA. V lost 5 bases and J 7 bases, leaving 9 bases between the germline ends.

The rearrangement joins TRBV5-5 to TRBJ1-2; D not certain. Per germline, CDR1 SGHKS and CDR2 YYEKEE (reference sequence). V lost 6 bases and J lost 4, with 16 bases in between. The CDR3 covers 14 residues. Here the CDR3 reads CASTVSESSYGYTF. CDR3 coding DNA: TGTGCCAGCACCGTCTCGGAGTCCTCCTATGGCTACACCTTC.

This clone was observed a few times. Here the CDR3 reads CASSLEAGGLETQYF. The DNA of the CDR3 is TGTGCCAGCAGCTTAGAAGCGGGGGGGCTTGAGACCCAGTACTTC. The chain has TRBV7-6 and TRBJ2-5; TRBD2 agrees at 10 bases. CDR1 and CDR2 from the germline V gene are SGHVS and FNYEAQ. V lost 1 base to trimming and J lost 5 bases; unmatched junction nucleotides: 4. The CDR3 has 15 residues.

The rearrangement joins TRBV25-1 to TRBJ2-7; unclear D gene. Germline V CDR1 and CDR2: MGHDK, SYGVNS. The CDR3 is made up of 13 amino acids. V was shortened by 5 bases and J by 3 bases, with 11 bases between the two germline ends. The CDR3 bases are TGTGCCAGCAGTTGGGGATCTGACTACGAGCAGTACTTC. Amino acid sequence: CASSWGSDYEQYF.

In this sample, this clone turned up a few times. V is TRBV6-5 and J is TRBJ1-2; 10 nucleotides agree with TRBD1. The germline V gene has CDR1 MNHEY and CDR2 SVGAGI. After removal of 4 bases from V and 11 bases from J, the junction contained 7 bases not matched to a gene. The CDR3 totals 13 residues. The CDR3 sequence: CASSFAGTGVYTF. CDR3 coding DNA: TGTGCCAGCAGTTTTGCCGGGACAGGGGTTTACACCTTC.